This TCR beta chain is drawn from a study of shared clonotypes between healthy human individuals. Findings and caveats of the study: Relative to memory subsets, naive subsets generally showed larger estimated richness. An expected dependence of interdonor clonotype sharing on sequencing depth was noted.

Germline V lookup: CDR1 SGHNT, CDR2 YENEEA. V lost 3 bases and J lost 1, with 9 bases in between. This CDR3 has 14 amino acids. Sequenced by immunoSEQ multiplex PCR; TCRdb stores in-frame clones only, minus some. In the table there are about 1 million clones, around 75% of which are singletons. This clone was seen a few times. What it binds is not known. Other nucleotide sequences from this sample produce the same CDR3. V and J are TRBV11-3 and TRBJ1-1; the D is unclear. The receptor was derived from a man between 18 and 29 years old in good health. Sequenced: memory CD4+ T cells sorted from blood. Subset noted: CD45RA-negative fraction. The CDR3 loop reads CASSLGRGNTEAFF. CDR3 bases: TGTGCCAGCAGCTTGGGCAGAGGGAACACTGAAGCTTTCTTT.